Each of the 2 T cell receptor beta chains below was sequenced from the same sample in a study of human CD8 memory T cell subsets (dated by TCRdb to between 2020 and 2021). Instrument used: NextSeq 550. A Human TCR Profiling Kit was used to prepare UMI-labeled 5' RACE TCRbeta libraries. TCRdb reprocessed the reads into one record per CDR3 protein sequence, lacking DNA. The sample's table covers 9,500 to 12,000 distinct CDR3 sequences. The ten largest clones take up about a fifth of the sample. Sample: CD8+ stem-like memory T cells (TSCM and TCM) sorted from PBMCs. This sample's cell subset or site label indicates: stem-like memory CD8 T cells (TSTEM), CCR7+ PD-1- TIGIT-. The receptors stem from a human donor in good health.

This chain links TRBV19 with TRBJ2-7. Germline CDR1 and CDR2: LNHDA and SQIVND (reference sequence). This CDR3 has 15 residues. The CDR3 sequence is CASSIYPVGIREQYF.

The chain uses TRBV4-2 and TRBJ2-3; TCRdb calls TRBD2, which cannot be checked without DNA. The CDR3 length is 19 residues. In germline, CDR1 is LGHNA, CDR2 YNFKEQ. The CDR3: CASSQAETSSGDSTDTQYF.